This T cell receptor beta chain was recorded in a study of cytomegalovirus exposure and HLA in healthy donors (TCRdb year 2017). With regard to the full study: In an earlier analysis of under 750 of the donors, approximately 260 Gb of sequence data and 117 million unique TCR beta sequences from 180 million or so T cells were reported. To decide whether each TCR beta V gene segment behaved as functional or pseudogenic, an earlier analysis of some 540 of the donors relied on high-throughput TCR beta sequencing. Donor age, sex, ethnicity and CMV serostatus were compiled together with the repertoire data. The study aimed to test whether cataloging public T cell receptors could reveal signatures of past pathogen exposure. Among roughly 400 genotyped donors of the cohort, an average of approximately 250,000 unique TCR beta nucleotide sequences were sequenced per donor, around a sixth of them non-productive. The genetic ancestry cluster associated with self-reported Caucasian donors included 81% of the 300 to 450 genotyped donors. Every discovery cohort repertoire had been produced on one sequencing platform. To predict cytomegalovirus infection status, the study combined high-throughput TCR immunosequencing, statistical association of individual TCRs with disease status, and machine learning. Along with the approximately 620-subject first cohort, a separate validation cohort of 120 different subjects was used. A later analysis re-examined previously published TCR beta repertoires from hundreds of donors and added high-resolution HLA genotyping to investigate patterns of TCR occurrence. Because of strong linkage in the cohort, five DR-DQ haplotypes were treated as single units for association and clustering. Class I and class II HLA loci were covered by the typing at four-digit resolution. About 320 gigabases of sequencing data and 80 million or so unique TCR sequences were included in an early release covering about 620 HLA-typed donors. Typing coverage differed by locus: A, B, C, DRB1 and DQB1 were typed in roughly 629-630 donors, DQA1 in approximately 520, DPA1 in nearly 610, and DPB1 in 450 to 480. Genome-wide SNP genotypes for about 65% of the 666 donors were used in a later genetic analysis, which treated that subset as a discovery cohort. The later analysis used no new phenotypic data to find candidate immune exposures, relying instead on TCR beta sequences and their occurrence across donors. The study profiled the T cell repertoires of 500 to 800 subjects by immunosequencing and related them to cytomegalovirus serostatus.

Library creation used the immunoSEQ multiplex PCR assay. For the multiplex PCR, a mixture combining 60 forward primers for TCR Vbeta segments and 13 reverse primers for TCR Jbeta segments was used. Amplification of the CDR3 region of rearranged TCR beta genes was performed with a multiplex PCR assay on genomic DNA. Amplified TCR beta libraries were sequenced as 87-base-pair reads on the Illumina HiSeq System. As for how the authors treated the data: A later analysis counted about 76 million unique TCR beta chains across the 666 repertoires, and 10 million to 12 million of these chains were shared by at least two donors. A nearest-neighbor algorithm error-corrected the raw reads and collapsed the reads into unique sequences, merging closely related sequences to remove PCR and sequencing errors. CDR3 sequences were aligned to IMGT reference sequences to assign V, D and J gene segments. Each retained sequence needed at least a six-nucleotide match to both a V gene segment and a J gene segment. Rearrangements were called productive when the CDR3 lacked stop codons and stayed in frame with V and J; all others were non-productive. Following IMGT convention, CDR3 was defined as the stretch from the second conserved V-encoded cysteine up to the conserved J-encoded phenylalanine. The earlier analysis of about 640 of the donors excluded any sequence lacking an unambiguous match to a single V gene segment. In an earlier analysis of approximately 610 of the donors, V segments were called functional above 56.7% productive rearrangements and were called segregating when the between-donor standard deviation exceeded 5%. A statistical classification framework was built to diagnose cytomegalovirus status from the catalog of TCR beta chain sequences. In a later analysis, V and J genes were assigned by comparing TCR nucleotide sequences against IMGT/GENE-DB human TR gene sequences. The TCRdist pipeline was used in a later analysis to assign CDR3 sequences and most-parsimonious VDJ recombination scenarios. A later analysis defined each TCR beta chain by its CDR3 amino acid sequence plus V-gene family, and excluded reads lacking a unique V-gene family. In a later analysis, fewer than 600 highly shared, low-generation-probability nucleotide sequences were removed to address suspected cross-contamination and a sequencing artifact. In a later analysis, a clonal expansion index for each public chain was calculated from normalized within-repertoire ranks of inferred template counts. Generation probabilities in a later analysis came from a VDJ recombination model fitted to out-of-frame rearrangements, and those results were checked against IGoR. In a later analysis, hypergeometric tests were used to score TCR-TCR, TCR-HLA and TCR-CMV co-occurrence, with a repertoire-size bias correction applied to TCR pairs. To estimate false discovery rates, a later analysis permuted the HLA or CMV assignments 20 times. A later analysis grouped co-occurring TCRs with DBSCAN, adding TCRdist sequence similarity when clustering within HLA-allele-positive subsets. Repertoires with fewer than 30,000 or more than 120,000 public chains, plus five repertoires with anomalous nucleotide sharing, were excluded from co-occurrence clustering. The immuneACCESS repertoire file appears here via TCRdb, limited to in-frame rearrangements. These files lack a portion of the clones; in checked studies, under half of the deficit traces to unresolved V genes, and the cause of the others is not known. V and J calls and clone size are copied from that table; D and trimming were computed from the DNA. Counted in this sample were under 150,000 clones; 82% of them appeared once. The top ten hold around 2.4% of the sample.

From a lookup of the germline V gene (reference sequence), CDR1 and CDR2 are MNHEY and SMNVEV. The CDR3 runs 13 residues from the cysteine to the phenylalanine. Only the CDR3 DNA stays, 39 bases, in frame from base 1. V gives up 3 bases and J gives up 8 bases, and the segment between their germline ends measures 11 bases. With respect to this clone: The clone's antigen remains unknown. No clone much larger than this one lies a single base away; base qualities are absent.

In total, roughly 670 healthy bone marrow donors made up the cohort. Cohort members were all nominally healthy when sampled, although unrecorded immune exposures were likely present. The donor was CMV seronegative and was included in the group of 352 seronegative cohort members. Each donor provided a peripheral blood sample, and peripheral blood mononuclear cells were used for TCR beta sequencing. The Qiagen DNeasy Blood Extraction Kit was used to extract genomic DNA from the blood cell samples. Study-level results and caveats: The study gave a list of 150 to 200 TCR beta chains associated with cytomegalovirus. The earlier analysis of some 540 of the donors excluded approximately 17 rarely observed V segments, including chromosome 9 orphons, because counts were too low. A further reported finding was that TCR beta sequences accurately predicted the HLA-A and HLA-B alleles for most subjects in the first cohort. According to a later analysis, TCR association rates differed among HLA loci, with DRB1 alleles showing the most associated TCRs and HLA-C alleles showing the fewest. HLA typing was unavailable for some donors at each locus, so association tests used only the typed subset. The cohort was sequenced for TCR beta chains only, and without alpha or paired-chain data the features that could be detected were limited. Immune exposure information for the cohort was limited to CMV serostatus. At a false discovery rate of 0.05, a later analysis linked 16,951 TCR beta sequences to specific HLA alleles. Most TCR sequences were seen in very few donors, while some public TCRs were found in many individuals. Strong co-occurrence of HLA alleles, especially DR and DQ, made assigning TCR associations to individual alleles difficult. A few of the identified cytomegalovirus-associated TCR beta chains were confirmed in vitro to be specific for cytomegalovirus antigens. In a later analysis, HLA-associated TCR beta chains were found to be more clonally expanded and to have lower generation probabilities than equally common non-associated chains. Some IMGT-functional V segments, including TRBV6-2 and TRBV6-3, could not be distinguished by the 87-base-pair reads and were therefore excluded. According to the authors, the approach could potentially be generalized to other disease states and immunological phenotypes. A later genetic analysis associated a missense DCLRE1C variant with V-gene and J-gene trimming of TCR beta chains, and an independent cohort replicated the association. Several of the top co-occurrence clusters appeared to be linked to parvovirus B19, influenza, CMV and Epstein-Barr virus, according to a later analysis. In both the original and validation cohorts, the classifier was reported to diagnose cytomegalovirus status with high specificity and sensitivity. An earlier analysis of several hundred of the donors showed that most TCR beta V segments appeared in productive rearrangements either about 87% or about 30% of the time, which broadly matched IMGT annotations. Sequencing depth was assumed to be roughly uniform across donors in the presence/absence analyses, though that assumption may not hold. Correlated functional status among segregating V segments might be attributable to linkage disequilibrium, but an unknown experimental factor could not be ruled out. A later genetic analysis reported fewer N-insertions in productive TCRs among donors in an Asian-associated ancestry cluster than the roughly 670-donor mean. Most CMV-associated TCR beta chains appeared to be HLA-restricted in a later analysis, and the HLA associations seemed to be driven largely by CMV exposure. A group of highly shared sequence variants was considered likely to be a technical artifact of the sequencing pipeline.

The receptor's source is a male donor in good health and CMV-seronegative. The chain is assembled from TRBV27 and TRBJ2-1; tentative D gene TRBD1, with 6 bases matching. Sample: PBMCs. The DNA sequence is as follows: TGTGCCAGCAGTTTTTCAGGGGTCTATGAGCAGTTCTTC. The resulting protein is CASSFSGVYEQFF.